The clone carrying this T cell receptor beta chain was seen ten or more times. The sample comes from a study of T-cell reconstitution after alpha-beta-depleted transplantation in children. Preparing the TCRbeta library involved the use of unique molecular identifiers. Each CDR3 protein is one row after TCRdb ran MiXCR on the PCR reads. Of about 110,000 distinct CDR3 sequences in the sample, about 9.4% were seen once. The clonotype originates from a human donor who donated a stem cell graft to a child with acute lymphoblastic leukemia. The specimen comprised PBMCs from the stem cell graft donor, sampled from the stem cell graft.

CDR3 protein: CSAISGGGSPQHF. CDR3 coding DNA: TGCAGTGCTATTTCGGGGGGGGGATCCCCCCAGCATTTT. The chain has TRBV20-1 and TRBJ1-5, with a weak D call TRBD1 (5 bases). CDR1 and CDR2 (germline): DFQATT, SNEGSKA (reference sequence). The CDR3 totals 13 residues. V lost 4 bases to trimming and J lost 10 bases, with 17 bases between them.